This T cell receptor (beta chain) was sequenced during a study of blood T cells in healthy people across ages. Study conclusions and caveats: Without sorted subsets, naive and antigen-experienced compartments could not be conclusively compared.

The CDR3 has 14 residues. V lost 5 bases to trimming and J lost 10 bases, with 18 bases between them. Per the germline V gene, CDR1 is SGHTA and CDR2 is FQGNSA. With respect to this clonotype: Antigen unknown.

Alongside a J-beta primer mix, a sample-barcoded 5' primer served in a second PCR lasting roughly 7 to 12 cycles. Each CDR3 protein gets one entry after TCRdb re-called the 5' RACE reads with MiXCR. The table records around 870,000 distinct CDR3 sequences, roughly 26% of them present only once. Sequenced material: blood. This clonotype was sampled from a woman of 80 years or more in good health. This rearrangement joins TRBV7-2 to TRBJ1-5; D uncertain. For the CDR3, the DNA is TGTGCCAGCAGCCTAAGTGACACTCCTCTTCCCCAGCATTTT. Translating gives CASSLSDTPLPQHF.